Below are 26 T cell receptor beta chains sequenced from a single sample in a study of blood T cell repertoires in COVID-19. TCRdb's copy holds only in-frame clones and misses some; the assay was immunoSEQ multiplex PCR. The sample contains 13,000 or so clones, roughly 85% of which appear only once. Specimen: peripheral blood. The receptor set was obtained from a man aged 35 to 55 with active or convalescent COVID-19.

CDR3 bases: TGTGCCAGCAGCCTTATCGGTGGCAATCAGCCCCAGCATTTT. Translated: CASSLIGGNQPQHF. The rearrangement joins TRBV5-6 to TRBJ1-5; D gene uncertain. The length of the CDR3 is 14 residues. Trimming took off 4 bases at V and 2 bases at J, with 10 bases between the two ends. CDR1 and CDR2 from the germline V gene are SGHDT and YYEEEE.

This chain connects TRBV9 to TRBJ1-2; D is perhaps TRBD1 (5 bases). V was shortened by 0 bases and J by 5 bases, with 14 bases between the two germline ends. CDR3 length: 15 amino acids. Germline V gene data show CDR1 as SGDLS and CDR2 as YYNGEE. The CDR3 bases are TGTGCCAGCAGCGTAGAAGGGGTCCCTTTTTATGGCTACACCTTC. This gives the protein CASSVEGVPFYGYTF.

The chain is built from TRBV11-3 and TRBJ2-1; a possible D gene is TRBD1 (5 bases). Trimming removed 3 bases at V and 7 bases at J, with 10 bases between. CDR3 length equals 13 residues. The germline V gene encodes CDR1 SGHNT and CDR2 YENEEA. CDR3 bases: TGTGCCAGCAGCTTCCAGGGAAAGAATGAGCAGTTCTTC. This encodes CASSFQGKNEQFF.

V and J are TRBV12-2 and TRBJ2-7; the table names TRBD2, a call not compared with the DNA. TRBV12-2 is flagged as a pseudogene. This CDR3 contains 15 residues. CDR3 sequence (DNA): TGTGCAAGTCCCCCCCTCCGGGGGGGATCCTACGAGCAGTACTTC. This gives the protein CASPPLRGGSYEQYF.

The CDR3 DNA follows: TGTGCCAGCAGTTTATTAGTGACTAGCGGGGGTCTCAATGAGCAGTTCTTC. As protein: CASSLLVTSGGLNEQFF. The V gene is TRBV27, the J gene TRBJ2-1; 12 nucleotides align to TRBD2. J gave up 6 bases and V 1 base, and 7 bases lay outside the gene matches. The CDR3 contains 17 residues. Germline CDR1 reads MNHEY; CDR2 reads SMNVEV (reference sequence).

The V and J genes are TRBV27 and TRBJ1-1, with a weak D call TRBD1 (5 bases). V lost 3 bases and J 2 bases, leaving 10 bases between the germline ends. The V gene's germline CDR1 is MNHEY and CDR2 SMNVEV (reference sequence). This CDR3 region has 14 residues. CDR3 in amino acids: CASSLLDTNTEAFF. DNA for the CDR3: TGTGCCAGCAGTTTGCTGGACACTAACACTGAAGCTTTCTTT.

V gene TRBV5-8 combines with J gene TRBJ1-1, with 7 bases that match TRBD1. Germline V CDR1 and CDR2: SGHTS, YDEGEE. The CDR3 extends over 17 amino acids. The V segment lost 1 base and the J segment 1 base; nucleotides outside the gene matches: 10. The CDR3 DNA follows: TGTGCCAGCAGCTTGTATGTAGGGGGCGCCCAGAACACTGAAGCTTTCTTT. This sequence encodes CASSLYVGGAQNTEAFF.

DNA for the CDR3: TGTGCCAGCAGCGAAACCGGGACAGGGGACGACGAGCAGTACTTC. Its translation: CASSETGTGDDEQYF. The rearrangement links TRBV6-6 to TRBJ2-7, with 10 bases fitting TRBD1. V lost 6 bases to trimming and J lost 5 bases; unmatched junction nucleotides: 10. The CDR3 length is 15 residues. Germline loops: CDR1 MNHNY, CDR2 SVGAGI (reference sequence).

V and J are TRBV4-1 and TRBJ1-3, with D possibly TRBD1 on 5 matching bases. Trimming pared 0 bases from V and 3 bases from J, leaving 18 bases between. The CDR3 has 18 residues. CDR1 is MGHRA, CDR2 YSYEKL, per germline. DNA of the CDR3: TGCGCCAGCAGCCAAGAAGCCTCCGGTCAGGGCGGTGGAAACACCATATATTTT. It is translated as CASSQEASGQGGGNTIYF.

This chain joins TRBV5-1 and TRBJ2-3; no firm D call. Trimming removed 2 bases from V and 0 bases from J, with 7 bases in between. The CDR3 sequence is 14 residues long. Per germline, CDR1 SGHRS and CDR2 YFSETQ. CDR3 bases: TGCGCCAGCAGCTTCCAGGCTAGCACAGATACGCAGTATTTT. It encodes CASSFQASTDTQYF.

In regard to this clone: The junction differs from germline at one of its ends, possibly a read error. The chain employs TRBV5-5 and TRBJ2-2; TRBD2 aligns across 9 bases. In germline, CDR1 is SGHKS, CDR2 YYEKEE (reference sequence). The CDR3 totals 18 residues. The CDR3 here is CARSPEGRGGPSTGELFF. CDR3 bases: TGTGCCCGCAGCCCAGAGGGGCGGGGGGGCCCATCCACCGGGGAGCTGTTTTTT.

The gene calls are TRBV7-2 and TRBJ1-3; D remains ambiguous. The CDR3 sequence is 14 residues long. Trimming stripped 6 bases from V and 0 bases from J, with 9 bases between. Germline CDR1 and CDR2: SGHTA and FQGNSA. CDR3 region: CASSQRGSGNTIYF. CDR3 bases: TGTGCCAGCAGTCAACGAGGCTCTGGAAACACCATATATTTT.

The chain recombines TRBV7-2 with TRBJ2-3; possibly TRBD2 for D (6 bases). This CDR3 spans 15 amino acids. Germline-derived CDR1 and CDR2 are SGHTA and FQGNSA. Deletions cut 8 bases from V and 4 bases from J, with 19 bases between. The CDR3 spells CASGRGWNPSDTQYF. CDR3 coding DNA: TGTGCCAGCGGACGGGGGTGGAATCCCTCAGATACGCAGTATTTT.

V and J are TRBV3-1 (or the pseudogene TRBV3-2) and TRBJ2-1; 7 bases map to TRBD2. V lost 3 bases and J lost 13; bases outside the gene matches: 27. This CDR3 has 19 residues. Germline V gives CDR1 LGHDT, CDR2 YNNKEL (reference sequence). The CDR3 DNA is TGTGCCAGCAGCCAGAAGTCACGGATGCTGAGGGAGGGATGGGATCTCCAGTTCTTC. Amino acid sequence: CASSQKSRMLREGWDLQFF.

This chain connects TRBV2 to TRBJ2-3; TRBD1 matches 7 bases. The CDR3 extends over 15 amino acids. V was clipped by 6 bases and J by 5 bases; unmatched bases: 11. Germline values: CDR1 SNHLY, CDR2 FYNNEI. Here the CDR3 reads CASSSPSRGLDTQYF. The DNA of the CDR3 is TGTGCCAGCAGCAGCCCTAGCAGGGGGTTAGATACGCAGTATTTT.

V and J are TRBV12-3 or TRBV12-4 and TRBJ1-1; 7 bases map to TRBD1. The CDR3 loop spans 11 amino acids. V was pared by 5 bases and J by 8 bases, with 2 bases of the junction left unmatched. This CDR3 reads CASSRTGEAFF. In DNA form, the CDR3 reads TGTGCCAGCAGTCGGACAGGAGAAGCTTTCTTT.

V and J are TRBV5-1 and TRBJ1-2, with 7 bases matching TRBD1. With 6 bases clipped from V and 7 bases from J, the junction kept 12 bases outside the gene matches. This CDR3 comprises 14 residues. CDR1 SGHRS and CDR2 YFSETQ come from the germline V gene. The CDR3 sequence is CASTGQYSTAGYTF. CDR3 DNA sequence: TGCGCCAGCACGGGACAGTATTCAACGGCTGGCTACACCTTC.

The V gene is TRBV7-2, the J gene TRBJ1-6; 7 nucleotides align to TRBD1. The CDR3 is made up of 15 amino acids. Trimming took 5 bases from V and 8 from J; bases not matched to a gene: 9. CDR1 SGHTA and CDR2 FQGNSA come from the germline V gene. DNA of the CDR3: TGTGCCAGCAGCCCCTTAACAGGGGTATATTCACCCCTCCACTTT. Amino acid sequence: CASSPLTGVYSPLHF.

The chain has TRBV11-3 and TRBJ2-3; D may be TRBD2 (6 bases). The V and J ends lost 2 bases and 7 bases respectively, with 10 bases between them. This CDR3 is built from 13 residues. The germline CDR1 and CDR2 sequences are SGHNT and YENEEA. CDR3 bases: TGTGCCAGCAGCTTATGGAGGGACTATACGCAGTATTTT. It codes for CASSLWRDYTQYF. Full variable domain (outside the CDR3, taken from reference TRBV11-3 and TRBJ2-3): EAGVVQSPRYKIIEKKQPVAFWCNPISGHNTLYWYLQNLGQGPELLIRYENEEAVDDSQLPKDRFSAERLKGVDSTLKIQPAELGDSAVYLCASSLWRDYTQYFGPGTRLTVL.

The chain uses TRBV5-1 and TRBJ1-1, with 8 bases aligning to TRBD1. Looked up from germline, CDR1 is SGHRS and CDR2 is YFSETQ. The CDR3 totals 13 residues. J was trimmed by 4 bases and V by 1 base; bases with no gene match: 0. The CDR3 reads CASSLTGGTEAFF. The CDR3 nucleotides are TGCGCCAGCAGCTTGACAGGGGGCACTGAAGCTTTCTTT. The variable domain in full, completed from reference TRBV5-1 and TRBJ1-1, reads KAGVTQTPRYLIKTRGQQVTLSCSPISGHRSVSWYQQTPGQGLQFLFEYFSETQRNKGNFPGRFSGRQFSNSRSEMNVSTLELGDSALYLCASSLTGGTEAFFGQGTRLTVV.

The CDR3 DNA sequence: TGCGCCAGCAGCTCCGGGACAGGGCGCACAGATACGCAGTATTTT. Encoded protein: CASSSGTGRTDTQYF. J is TRBJ2-3 and V is TRBV10-1; 9 bases are shared with TRBD1. Trimming cost V 6 bases and J 1 base; bases outside gene matches: 5. The germline V gene encodes CDR1 WNHNN and CDR2 SYGVQD (reference sequence). This CDR3 comprises 15 residues.

The chain recombines TRBV28 with TRBJ2-3, with 10 nucleotides matching TRBD2. The V gene's germline CDR1 is MDHEN and CDR2 SYDVKM. V lost 6 bases, J lost 1 base, and 10 bases stayed unmatched. The CDR3 contains 17 residues. This CDR3 reads CASSLTSGTSGTDTQYF. The CDR3 DNA is TGTGCCAGCAGCCTCACATCCGGGACTAGCGGCACAGATACGCAGTATTTT.

In this sample, this clone turned up a few times. This sequence joins TRBV6-4 and TRBJ2-3; possibly TRBD1 for D (6 bases). This CDR3 region has 15 residues. V gave up 2 bases and J gave up 5 bases, with 14 bases separating them. Germline CDR1 is MRHNA and CDR2 is SNTAGT. DNA of the CDR3: TGTGCCAGCAGTGACACAGGGTCTTCGGGAGATACGCAGTATTTT. This codes for CASSDTGSSGDTQYF.

This clone was seen only once. The gene calls are TRBV6-2 or TRBV6-3 and TRBJ2-7, with 12 bases lining up with TRBD2. Germline trimming cut 5 bases from V and 5 bases from J; bases unmatched to any gene: 7. This CDR3 is 15 amino acids long. Per germline, CDR1 MNHEY and CDR2 SVGEGT. CDR3 in amino acids: CASSKGTSGFHEQYF. CDR3 bases: TGTGCCAGCAGTAAGGGGACTAGCGGGTTCCACGAGCAGTACTTC.

V usage is TRBV6-2 or TRBV6-3 and J usage is TRBJ2-7; 10 bases line up with TRBD1. V trimming: 0 bases; J trimming: 4 bases; junction bases outside the gene matches: 6. CDR1 is MNHEY and CDR2 is SVGEGT in the germline V gene. This CDR3 comprises 16 residues. As DNA, the CDR3 is TGTGCCAGCAGTTACTCGCCCCGGACAGGGGGGTACGAGCAGTACTTC. This sequence encodes CASSYSPRTGGYEQYF.

V is TRBV5-1 and J is TRBJ1-4; no firm D call. There are 14 residues in the CDR3. V was shortened by 0 bases and J by 2 bases, with 5 bases between the two germline ends. Germline CDR1 reads SGHRS; CDR2 reads YFSETQ. As DNA, the CDR3 is TGCGCCAGCAGCTTGGAACAGACTAATGAAAAACTGTTTTTT. Protein product: CASSLEQTNEKLFF.